Shown below are 28 T cell receptor beta chains from a single sample sequenced in a study of identical twins. TCRdb reprocessed the 5' RACE reads via MiXCR and lists one record per CDR3 protein. This table holds 640,000 or so distinct CDR3 sequences, 5.5% to 6.5% found once. Sequenced: naive T cells sorted from blood. The receptors stem from a young man in good health.

This clonotype was counted many times. The chain uses TRBV7-2 and TRBJ2-3; 8 nucleotides align to TRBD2. The germline V gene has CDR1 SGHTA and CDR2 FQGNSA. The CDR3 contains 15 residues. Trimming removed 2 bases from V and 5 bases from J; junction bases left unmatched: 6. This CDR3 reads CASSLITGGLDTQYF. The CDR3 nucleotides read TGTGCCAGCAGCTTAATTACGGGAGGGCTAGATACGCAGTATTTT.

A few counts support this clonotype. The V call is TRBV15, the J call TRBJ2-3; D unresolved. Germline loops: CDR1 LNHNV, CDR2 YYDKDF (reference sequence). V lost 1 base and J 3 bases, leaving 8 bases between the germline ends. This CDR3 is built from 14 residues. This CDR3 reads CATSRGEPTDTQYF. The CDR3 nucleotides are TGTGCCACCAGCAGAGGAGAACCTACAGATACGCAGTATTTT.

The V call is TRBV5-6, the J call TRBJ2-1, with D uncertain. V was trimmed by 1 base and J by 0 bases, leaving 11 bases between them. This CDR3 is 16 amino acids long. The germline V gene has CDR1 SGHDT and CDR2 YYEEEE. The CDR3 here is CASSLLRMSSYNEQFF. Written as DNA, the CDR3 is TGTGCCAGCAGCTTGTTACGAATGAGCTCCTACAATGAGCAGTTCTTC.

This clonotype has a handful of counts. This chain connects TRBV6-1 to TRBJ1-2; D remains ambiguous. Trimming left V 8 bases short and J 3 bases short, with 13 bases between. The CDR3 is 13 amino acids. Germline V gives CDR1 MNHNS, CDR2 SASEGT. CDR3 sequence (DNA): TGTGCCAGCCTAGGCGAGGGCGACTATGGCTACACCTTC. This codes for CASLGEGDYGYTF.

This clonotype was counted many times. The CDR3 sequence is CASSLTDNYGYTF. The CDR3 DNA is TGTGCCAGCAGCTTGACGGACAACTATGGCTACACCTTC. The J gene is TRBJ1-2, the V gene TRBV5-5; D gene unclear. In germline, CDR1 is SGHKS, CDR2 YYEKEE (reference sequence). The CDR3 is 13 amino acids. V dropped 1 base and J dropped 2 bases, with 6 bases sitting between them.

In its sample, this clonotype was seen a few times. This sequence joins TRBV2 and TRBJ2-2; 8 nucleotides agree with TRBD2. CDR3 length equals 16 residues. Germline V lookup: CDR1 SNHLY, CDR2 FYNNEI. J was trimmed by 0 bases and V by 7 bases; bases with no gene match: 7. The CDR3 loop is CASTPPTSANTGELFF. CDR3 sequence (DNA): TGTGCCAGCACTCCACCGACTAGCGCGAACACCGGGGAGCTGTTTTTT.

This clonotype was counted between two and nine times. The chain links TRBV14 to TRBJ1-2, with a possible D match to TRBD1 (6 bases). The germline V and J ends were trimmed by 3 bases and 6 bases, with 32 bases remaining between them. This CDR3 is 20 amino acids long. In germline, CDR1 is SGHDN, CDR2 FVKESK. This CDR3 is CASSQNTLPGTQTGLDGYTF. The CDR3 coding sequence is TGTGCCAGCAGCCAGAACACGTTGCCCGGGACACAAACCGGGCTGGATGGCTACACCTTC.

This clonotype was detected ten times or more. The chain couples TRBV20-1 to TRBJ2-3; 12 bases are a match to TRBD2. V shed 6 bases and J 4 bases; nucleotides not matched to a gene: 5. The CDR3 totals 14 residues. The germline gives CDR1 DFQATT, CDR2 SNEGSKA (reference sequence). CDR3 in DNA: TGCAGTGCCACGACTAGCGGGAGACCAGATACGCAGTATTTT. The encoded protein is CSATTSGRPDTQYF.

This chain uses TRBV29-1 with TRBJ2-1; 7 nucleotides match TRBD2. Per the germline V gene, CDR1 is SQVTM and CDR2 is ANQGSEA. Germline trimming cut 8 bases from V and 14 bases from J; bases unmatched to any gene: 9. The CDR3 totals 10 residues. This CDR3 reads CSIRTSLKFF. CDR3 bases: TGCAGCATTCGGACTAGTCTCAAGTTCTTC.

This clonotype was recorded many times. This chain connects TRBV20-1 to TRBJ1-1; D gene unclear. Germline values: CDR1 DFQATT, CDR2 SNEGSKA (reference sequence). V dropped 4 bases and J dropped 0 bases, with 15 bases sitting between them. The CDR3 has 15 amino acids. In DNA, the CDR3 is TGCAGTGCTATACGGCACCGGGAGTTGAACACTGAAGCTTTCTTT. Amino acid sequence: CSAIRHRELNTEAFF.

This clonotype was detected ten times or more. The genes are TRBV29-1 and TRBJ2-5; D is unclear. The CDR3 length is 13 residues. V was trimmed by 4 bases and J by 0 bases, leaving 9 bases between them. Germline lookup yields CDR1 SQVTM and CDR2 ANQGSEA. The CDR3 nucleotides read TGCAGCGTTGCTAGGCAGAACCAAGAGACCCAGTACTTC. Protein sequence: CSVARQNQETQYF.

This clonotype has a handful of counts. The V call is TRBV7-9, the J call TRBJ2-7; 10 nucleotides line up with TRBD1. The CDR3 loop spans 14 amino acids. Per the germline V gene, CDR1 is SEHNR and CDR2 is FQNEAQ (reference sequence). The J segment lost 9 bases and the V segment lost 5 bases, leaving 10 bases of the junction unmatched. This chain's CDR3 is CASSLGTGVGRQYF. The CDR3 nucleotides are TGTGCCAGCAGCCTCGGGACAGGGGTAGGAAGGCAGTACTTC.

This sequence joins TRBV11-2 and TRBJ2-1; 13 bases agree with TRBD2. V was clipped by 5 bases and J by 0 bases; unmatched bases: 7. The germline gives CDR1 SGHAT, CDR2 FQNNGV. The CDR3 spans 18 residues. This chain's CDR3 is CASSAGTSGTSSYNEQFF. DNA of the CDR3: TGTGCCAGCAGCGCCGGGACTAGCGGGACTAGCTCCTACAATGAGCAGTTCTTC.

Many counts were recorded for this clonotype. The chain links TRBV24-1 to TRBJ2-5; weak D call: TRBD1 (5 bases). V was pared by 4 bases and J by 5 bases, with 16 bases between. The CDR3 contains 15 residues. Germline CDR1 is KGHDR and CDR2 is SFDVKD. The CDR3 spells CATSDPSGAGETQYF. The CDR3 nucleotides read TGTGCCACCAGTGACCCGAGTGGGGCCGGGGAGACCCAGTACTTC.

This clonotype was found many times. The chain uses TRBV7-8 and TRBJ2-3; no clear D. Deletions cut 5 bases from V and 5 bases from J, with 14 bases between. In germline, CDR1 is SGHVS, CDR2 FQNEAQ. The CDR3 has 14 amino acids. The CDR3: CASSQNRLLDTQYF. CDR3 in DNA: TGTGCCAGCAGCCAAAACAGACTTCTAGATACGCAGTATTTT.

This clonotype was detected many times. DNA of the CDR3: TGTGCCAGCAAATCTGGGGCCAACGTCCTGACTTTC. This gives the protein CASKSGANVLTF. The rearrangement joins TRBV6-5 to TRBJ2-6; D unresolved. Germline CDR1 MNHEY, CDR2 SVGAGI. The CDR3 runs to 12 residues. With 7 bases removed from V and 1 base from J, the gap between germline ends came to 2 bases.

Points on this clonotype: A read error is possible here, since a much larger clone lies one base away. This sequence joins TRBV12-3 or TRBV12-4 and TRBJ1-6; weak D call: TRBD1 (6 bases). This CDR3 comprises 13 residues. CDR3 bases: TGTACCAGCACCACGGACAGTCGTTCACCCCTCCACTTT. It specifies CTSTTDSRSPLHF.

The rearrangement links TRBV7-3 to TRBJ1-1; D not certain. CDR1 and CDR2 from the germline V gene are SGHTA and FQGTGA. V lost 1 base and J lost 6, with 18 bases in between. The CDR3 runs 16 residues. The CDR3, as DNA: TGTGCCAGCAGCTTAAGGTCTCGGGGTATGGACTCTGAAGCTTTCTTT. It is translated as CASSLRSRGMDSEAFF.

This clonotype was seen ten or more times. J is TRBJ1-1 and V is TRBV12-3 or TRBV12-4; a possible D gene is TRBD1 (6 bases). Trimming shortened V by 5 bases and J by 0 bases, and 16 bases separated the two germline ends. The CDR3 runs to 16 residues. CDR3 bases: TGTGCCAGCAGTCCCCCAGGGGCGGTCATGAACACTGAAGCTTTCTTT. Translated, it gives CASSPPGAVMNTEAFF.

This clonotype was observed many times. This sequence joins TRBV7-8 and TRBJ2-1, with D unresolved. Trimming removed 0 bases at V and 0 bases at J, with 6 bases between. This CDR3 has 15 residues. CDR1 SGHVS and CDR2 FQNEAQ come from the germline V gene. CDR3 sequence: CASSLAVSSYNEQFF. In DNA, the CDR3 is TGTGCCAGCAGCTTAGCGGTGAGCTCCTACAATGAGCAGTTCTTC.

The sample holds many counts of this clonotype. V gene TRBV12-3 or TRBV12-4 combines with J gene TRBJ1-4; possibly TRBD1 for D (5 bases). Trimming took 4 bases from V and 6 from J, leaving 15 bases between them. This CDR3 has 15 residues. The CDR3 nucleotides are TGTGCCAGCAGTTCCTATTCCGGGGCGTATGAAAAACTGTTTTTT. It yields the protein CASSSYSGAYEKLFF.

This sequence joins TRBV7-6 and TRBJ2-7; no clear D. Germline CDR1 SGHVS, CDR2 FNYEAQ. The CDR3 has 13 amino acids. V shed 4 bases and J shed 6 bases, with 13 bases lying between them. In nucleotides, the CDR3 is TGTGCCAGCAGCTCCAGTCCCTATTCCGAGCAGTACTTC. As protein: CASSSSPYSEQYF.

This clonotype occurred many times. The gene calls are TRBV7-9 and TRBJ1-3, with D hard to call. The CDR3 runs 14 residues. Germline CDR1 is SEHNR and CDR2 is FQNEAQ (reference sequence). Trimming left V 5 bases short and J 3 bases short, with 11 bases between. The CDR3 is CASSPQAGGNTIYF. Here the CDR3 DNA reads TGTGCCAGCAGCCCTCAGGCGGGTGGAAACACCATATATTTT.

In its sample, this clonotype was seen a few times. The chain carries TRBV20-1 and TRBJ2-7; D unresolved. The germline gives CDR1 DFQATT, CDR2 SNEGSKA (reference sequence). CDR3 length: 12 amino acids. The CDR3 sequence is CSTPQDTYEQYF. In DNA form, the CDR3 reads TGCAGCACTCCCCAGGATACCTACGAGCAGTACTTC.

This clonotype was counted between two and nine times. The rearrangement links TRBV4-2 to TRBJ2-7; D unresolved. The CDR3 extends over 15 amino acids. Between the trimmed V and J ends, which lost 1 base and 2 bases, there was a span of 12 bases. Germline V gives CDR1 LGHNA, CDR2 YNFKEQ. This chain's CDR3 is CASSQARGVPYEQYF. CDR3 sequence (DNA): TGTGCCAGCAGCCAAGCCCGTGGGGTGCCCTACGAGCAGTACTTC.

This clonotype came up many times. V is TRBV20-1 and J is TRBJ1-2; D remains unclear. CDR3 length: 11 amino acids. Germline CDR1 reads DFQATT; CDR2 reads SNEGSKA (reference sequence). The V gene lost 0 bases and the J gene lost 8 bases, with 7 bases spanning the gap. CDR3 sequence: CSARDSSGYTF. DNA for the CDR3: TGCAGTGCTAGAGACAGCTCGGGCTACACCTTC.

The sample holds many counts of this clonotype. In DNA, the CDR3 is TGTGCCAGCAGTCTTCCCGACAGGAAAAGTTCCTACGAGCAGTACGTC. It yields the protein CASSLPDRKSSYEQYV. This chain joins TRBV12-3 or TRBV12-4 and TRBJ2-7; tentative D call: TRBD1 (6 bases). The CDR3 sequence is 16 residues long. V was trimmed by 5 bases and J by 1 base, leaving 18 bases between them.

This clonotype has a handful of counts. The chain has TRBV7-9 and TRBJ2-3; 8 bases fit TRBD2. The CDR3 has 17 amino acids. CDR1 is SEHNR, CDR2 FQNEAQ, per germline (reference sequence). The junction had 6 bases not matched to a gene; V was cut back by 1 base and J by 0 bases. The CDR3 DNA is TGTGCCAGCAGCTTAGGGCCACTAGCGGCTAGCACAGATACGCAGTATTTT. This codes for CASSLGPLAASTDTQYF.